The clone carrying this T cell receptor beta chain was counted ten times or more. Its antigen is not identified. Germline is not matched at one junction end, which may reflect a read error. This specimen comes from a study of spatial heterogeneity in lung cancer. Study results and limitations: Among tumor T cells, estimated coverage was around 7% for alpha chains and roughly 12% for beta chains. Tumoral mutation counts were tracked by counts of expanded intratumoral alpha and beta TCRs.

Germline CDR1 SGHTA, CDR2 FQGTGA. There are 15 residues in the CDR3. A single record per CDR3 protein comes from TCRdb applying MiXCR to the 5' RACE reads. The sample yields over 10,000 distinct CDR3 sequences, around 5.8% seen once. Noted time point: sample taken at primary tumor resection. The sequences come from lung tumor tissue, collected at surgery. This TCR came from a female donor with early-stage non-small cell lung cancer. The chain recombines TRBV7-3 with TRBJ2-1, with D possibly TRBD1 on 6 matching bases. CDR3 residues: CASSLTGWGYNEQFF. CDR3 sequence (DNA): TGTGCCAGCAGTTTAACAGGGTGGGGTTACAATGAGCAGTTCTTC.